This TCR beta chain comes out of a study of PD-1 blockade in mismatch repair-deficient tumors. The ends lost 2 bases at V and 3 bases at J; junction bases unmatched: 5. Germline V gene sequence: CDR1 MNHEY, CDR2 SVGAGI. The CDR3 covers 16 residues. Mismatch repair deficiency was confirmed in all patients, by PCR or immunohistochemistry. Repertoires were generated with immunoSEQ multiplex PCR, while TCRdb's copy carries only in-frame clones and drops some. This table holds under 150,000 clones, about 88% found once. The J gene is TRBJ2-2, the V gene TRBV6-5; TRBD1 matches at 8 bases. The input for sequencing was peripheral blood, taken approximately 71 weeks after starting pembrolizumab. The receptor was isolated from an adult with mismatch repair-deficient cancer. The CDR3 bases are TGTGCCAGCAGTTACGGACAGGGAGACGACACCGGGGAGCTGTTTTTT. Protein: CASSYGQGDDTGELFF.